This T cell receptor (beta chain) was recorded in a study of control samples from healthy donors and cancer patients. Germline CDR1 SGHTA, CDR2 FQGNSA. V lost 1 base and J 4 bases, leaving 7 bases between the germline ends. The CDR3 covers 13 residues. TCRdb keeps only in-frame clones here, not all; method: immunoSEQ multiplex PCR. There are approximately 150,000 clones in the sample; approximately 86% occur only once, and about 1.7% lies in the top ten. This chain joins TRBV7-2 and TRBJ2-5; D is unresolved. This TCR derives from a man between 18 and 35 years old in good health. Specimen: blood. The CDR3 is CASSLDDGETQYF. The CDR3 bases are TGTGCCAGCAGCTTAGACGACGGAGAGACCCAGTACTTC.